This T cell receptor beta chain originates from a study of T cells after yellow fever vaccination. The CDR3 is made up of 13 amino acids. V lost 3 bases and J lost 6, with 12 bases in between. In germline, CDR1 is KGHSH, CDR2 LQKENI. The sample holds many counts of this clonotype. TCRdb independently ran MiXCR on the 5' RACE reads; one entry per CDR3 protein. The sample includes about 50,000 distinct CDR3 sequences, about 5.6% of them seen just once. The sequence was obtained from a young man who received the YFV17D yellow fever vaccine. The V call is TRBV18, the J call TRBJ2-7; the D gene is possibly TRBD2 (6 bases). Sequenced here: PBMCs, either bulk or a sorted T-cell subset (CD4+, CD8+, memory, or dextramer-sorted; not recorded which), sampled on the day of the yellow fever booster vaccination. CDR3 protein: CASSPEGISEQYV. CDR3 in DNA: TGTGCCAGCTCACCGGAGGGTATTAGCGAGCAGTACGTC.